These T cell receptor beta chains were read from a single sample in a study of shared clonotypes between healthy human individuals. Generated by immunoSEQ multiplex PCR, the TCRdb table keeps only in-frame clones and is missing some. The profile shows about 580,000 clones, about 98% of them singletons. Sequencing was done on a sample of naive CD8+ T cells sorted from blood. These receptors all come from a man aged 30 to 39 in good health. Each CDR3 is given with its conserved first and last residue. A D gene is named only where the DNA matches it firmly. Clone size is given for some rows only: seen once, a few or many times, or a class if the clone is expanded.

D gene	V gene	clone size	J gene	CDR3 DNA	CDR3 protein
TRBD2	TRBV19	.	TRBJ2-2	TGTGCCAGTAGGACTAGCGGGATGAACACCGGGGAGCTGTTTTTT	CASRTSGMNTGELFF
.	TRBV6-1	.	TRBJ1-5	TGTGCCAGCAGTGATGCGGCAGATAATCAGCCCCAGCATTTT	CASSDAADNQPQHF
TRBD1	TRBV5-6	.	TRBJ2-5	TGTGCCAGCAGCCTCATCATCACAGGGGGGCAAGAGACCCAGTACTTC	CASSLIITGGQETQYF
TRBD1	TRBV7-8	.	TRBJ2-3	TGTGCCAGCAGCTCGAGGACAGGGGAGACAGACACGCAGTATTTT	CASSSRTGETDTQYF
.	TRBV6-1	.	TRBJ2-7	TGTGCCAGCAGGGACAACAGGGGGGGATACTACGAGCAGTACTTC	CASRDNRGGYYEQYF
TRBD1	TRBV27	.	TRBJ1-1	TGTGCCAGTCATGCAGGGGGCTTGAACACTGAAGCTTTCTTT	CASHAGGLNTEAFF
.	TRBV6-1	.	TRBJ2-7	TGTGCCAGCATGGGGGTCCTATCCTACGAGCAGTACTTC	CASMGVLSYEQYF
TRBD1	TRBV13	.	TRBJ2-7	TGTGCCAGCAGCTTAAGCCAGGGGGCCTACGAGCAGTACTTC	CASSLSQGAYEQYF
.	TRBV5-6	once	TRBJ2-1	TGTGCCAGCAGCTTGGCCCGGAGGAATGAGCAGTTCTTC	CASSLARRNEQFF
.	TRBV16	.	TRBJ1-1	TGTGCCAGCAGCCGGGGACCTGGCACTGAAGCTTTCTTT	CASSRGPGTEAFF
TRBD2	TRBV5-1	.	TRBJ2-1	TGCGCCAGCAGCTCAGGGACTAGCGGGAGGGGTGAGCAGTTCTTC	CASSSGTSGRGEQFF
.	TRBV5-1	.	TRBJ2-1	TGCGCCAGCAGCTTGGACCGAAGCGACAATGAGCAGTTCTTC	CASSLDRSDNEQFF
.	TRBV7-9	.	TRBJ1-1	TGTGCCAGCAGCTTAGATTACGGCTCCACTGAAGCTTTCTTT	CASSLDYGSTEAFF
TRBD2	TRBV27	.	TRBJ2-2	TGTGCCAGCAGTTTAGGTAGCGGGATTGGCGGGGAGCTGTTTTTT	CASSLGSGIGGELFF
.	TRBV29-1	.	TRBJ2-1	TGCAGCGTTGTAGGGGGAGAGGGGTACAATGAGCAGTTCTTC	CSVVGGEGYNEQFF
TRBD2	TRBV7-6	.	TRBJ2-7	TGTGCCAGCAGCTTAGGGGCGGGAGGGCTGGACGAGCAGTACTTC	CASSLGAGGLDEQYF
TRBD2	TRBV6-4	.	TRBJ2-1	TGTGCCAGCAGTGGATCTCCTAGCGGGAGTTTCAATGAGCAGTTCTTC	CASSGSPSGSFNEQFF
.	TRBV2	.	TRBJ2-5	TGTGCCAGCAGAGAGGGTCTGCAAGAGACCCAGTACTTC	CASREGLQETQYF
.	TRBV4-1	.	TRBJ2-7	TGCGCCAGCAGCCAATACCTAAGCTCCTACGAGCAGTACTTC	CASSQYLSSYEQYF
.	TRBV11-2	.	TRBJ1-4	TGTGCCAGCGGAAGTGCAACTAATGAAAAACTGTTTTTT	CASGSATNEKLFF
.	TRBV29-1	.	TRBJ1-1	TGCAGCGTTGAAGATCTTGGCCCTGAAGCTTTCTTT	CSVEDLGPEAFF
.	TRBV11-2	.	TRBJ2-5	TGTGCCAGCAGCCCTCTAGCTCCAAGGGGGGGGGAGACCCAGTACTTC	CASSPLAPRGGETQYF
.	TRBV28	.	TRBJ1-1	TGTGCCAGCACCCTTCAGGGAAACACTGAAGCTTTCTTT	CASTLQGNTEAFF
.	TRBV5-1	.	TRBJ2-7	TGCGCCAGCAGCTTGGGCCTAGCAAGCCTCAAGAATTACGAGCAGTACTTC	CASSLGLASLKNYEQYF
.	TRBV7-6	once	TRBJ2-3	TGTGCCAGCAGCTTAGTGGCAGGGACCACAGATACGCAGTATTTT	CASSLVAGTTDTQYF
TRBD1	TRBV5-1	.	TRBJ2-7	TGCGCCAGCAGCTTACAGGGGGGACAGGTACACGAGCAGTACTTC	CASSLQGGQVHEQYF
TRBD2	TRBV5-1	once	TRBJ2-1	TGCGCCAGCAGCGTGACCGGGACTAGCGGACACAATGAGCAGTTCTTC	CASSVTGTSGHNEQFF
.	TRBV4-3	.	TRBJ2-1	TGCGCCAGCAGCCAAAAATCCCCGGGTGAGCAGTTCTTC	CASSQKSPGEQFF
TRBD1	TRBV2	.	TRBJ1-1	TGTGCCAGCAGCGGAAGACAGGGGAACACTGAAGCTTTCTTT	CASSGRQGNTEAFF
TRBD2	TRBV11-3	.	TRBJ2-2	TGTGCCAGCAGCCCGCGGGGGGCTGGGACCGGGGAGCTGTTTTTT	CASSPRGAGTGELFF
.	TRBV14	.	TRBJ2-1	TGTGCCAGCAGCCCGTCATTCGGGGGAGACTGGGAGCAGTTCTTC	CASSPSFGGDWEQFF
.	TRBV28	.	TRBJ2-7	TGTGCCAGCAGTTCTAAGAGCTCCTACGAGCAGTACTTC	CASSSKSSYEQYF
.	TRBV4-3	.	TRBJ1-5	TGCGCCAGCAGCCAAGAAGAGGGGATCGATCAGCCCCAGCATTTT	CASSQEEGIDQPQHF
.	TRBV27	.	TRBJ2-2	TGTGCCAGCAGTACCCCACGGGGCGGCGCCGGGGAGCTGTTTTTT	CASSTPRGGAGELFF
TRBD2	TRBV11-2	.	TRBJ2-5	TGTGCCAGCAGCTTTACTAGCGGGAGGGCCCGAGAGACCCAGTACTTC	CASSFTSGRARETQYF
TRBD1	TRBV6-6	.	TRBJ1-1	TGTGCCAGCAGGGAGACAGGGATGGACACTGAAGCTTTCTTT	CASRETGMDTEAFF
.	TRBV7-9	.	TRBJ1-2	TGTGCCAGCAGCTTAGAACAGCCCGGAAACTATGGCTACACCTTC	CASSLEQPGNYGYTF
.	TRBV7-9	.	TRBJ2-5	TGTGCCAGCAGCTTACGGACAGCGGAGACCCAGTACTTC	CASSLRTAETQYF
TRBD1	TRBV7-8	.	TRBJ1-1	TGTGCCAGCAGCTCTAACCGGGACAGGGGGATTAAGGACACTGAAGCTTTCTTT	CASSSNRDRGIKDTEAFF
TRBD2	TRBV11-2	.	TRBJ2-1	TGTGCCAGCAGCTTAGGGACTAGCTCGGGTGAGCAGTTCTTC	CASSLGTSSGEQFF
TRBD2	TRBV27	.	TRBJ2-7	TGTGCCAGCAGTAGGACTAGCGGGAGCTACTACGAGCAGTACTTC	CASSRTSGSYYEQYF
.	TRBV9	.	TRBJ2-1	TGTGCCAGCAGCGGTTCCAGTGATTATATTGATGAGCAGTTCTTC	CASSGSSDYIDEQFF
.	TRBV7-6	.	TRBJ2-3	TGTGCCAGCAGCTTATGGGCTAGCGCTAGCACAGATACGCAGTATTTT	CASSLWASASTDTQYF
.	TRBV18	.	TRBJ2-5	TGTGCCAGCTCAAATGACGGTGACAGGGCGGGGGAGACCCAGTACTTC	CASSNDGDRAGETQYF
TRBD2	TRBV11-2	.	TRBJ2-7	TGTGCCAGCAGCTTCCGGGACTACGACTACGAGCAGTACTTC	CASSFRDYDYEQYF
.	TRBV20-1	.	TRBJ2-1	TGCAGTGCCGACAGAAGGGAGCAGTTCTTC	CSADRREQFF
.	TRBV4-1	once	TRBJ2-5	TGCGCCAGCAGCCAAATGGCCTTCTCTCAAGAGACCCAGTACTTC	CASSQMAFSQETQYF
.	TRBV30	.	TRBJ2-3	TGTGCCTGGAGTCAGGTTAGCACAGATACGCAGTATTTT	CAWSQVSTDTQYF
.	TRBV7-9	.	TRBJ1-1	TGTGCCAGCATGTTAGCCAACACTGAAGCTTTCTTT	CASMLANTEAFF
.	TRBV9	once	TRBJ2-1	TGTGCCAGCAGCGTCGCTTGGACCACCTACAATGAGCAGTTCTTC	CASSVAWTTYNEQFF
.	TRBV6-6	.	TRBJ1-1	TGTGCCAGCAGTTACTCGTTGGAGAACACTGAAGCTTTCTTT	CASSYSLENTEAFF
TRBD2	TRBV7-8	.	TRBJ2-3	TGTGCCAGCAGCGTCGTAGCGGGAGTTGGGGATACGCAGTATTTT	CASSVVAGVGDTQYF
.	TRBV7-2	.	TRBJ2-1	TGTGCCAGCAGCTTGGGTCACGACAATGAGCAGTTCTTC	CASSLGHDNEQFF
TRBD2	TRBV4-1	.	TRBJ2-7	TGCGCCAGCAGCCAAGAAGTCACGACTAGCGGGAGCTCCTACGAGCAGTACTTC	CASSQEVTTSGSSYEQYF
.	TRBV27	.	TRBJ1-1	TGTGCCAGCAGTTTAGTGGGGCCCACTGAAGCTTTCTTT	CASSLVGPTEAFF
.	TRBV6-1	.	TRBJ1-5	TGTGCCAGCAGTGAAGCGGACAGCACCAATCAGCCCCAGCATTTT	CASSEADSTNQPQHF
.	TRBV7-3	.	TRBJ2-1	TGTGCCAGCAGCTTCCAGGAGCAGAATGAGCAGTTCTTC	CASSFQEQNEQFF